These 3 T cell receptor beta chains came from one sample sequenced in a study of shared clonotypes between healthy human individuals. TCRdb's table, derived via immunoSEQ multiplex PCR, lists solely in-frame clones and lacks some. The table shows 950,000 to 1,200,000 clones, with approximately 75% occurring only once. Input material: memory CD4+ T cells from PBMCs. The sample's subset: CD45RA-negative fraction. Receptors were obtained from a man younger than 35 in good health. Some clones in this sample may be carry-over from other donors' samples.

This clone was counted a few times. At one of its ends the junction is not consistent with the germline gene, which may arise from a read error. V usage is TRBV28 and J usage is TRBJ2-3; no reliable D call. The CDR3 is made up of 11 amino acids. From germline, CDR1 is MDHEN and CDR2 SYDVKM. The CDR3 spells CASSLNRDFAF. Here the CDR3 DNA reads TGTGCCAGCAGTTTAAATCGCGATTTCGCATTT.

The gene calls are TRBV28 and TRBJ1-2; 9 nucleotides match TRBD1. This CDR3 region has 16 residues. Unmatched junction bases numbered 10, after V lost 6 bases and J lost 2 bases. Germline CDR1 is MDHEN and CDR2 is SYDVKM. CDR3: CASRPNLGTGNYGYTF. CDR3 DNA sequence: TGTGCCAGCAGACCCAACCTCGGGACAGGGAACTATGGCTACACCTTC.

To note about this clone: Other DNA sequences in the same sample also yield this CDR3. CDR3 in amino acids: CASSQVGIQETQYF. The CDR3 DNA reads TGTGCCAGCAGCCAAGTAGGTATCCAAGAGACCCAGTACTTC. The V call is TRBV4-2, the J call TRBJ2-5; D unresolved. V gave up 1 base and J gave up 1 base, with 7 bases separating them. Germline CDR1 reads LGHNA; CDR2 reads YNFKEQ. The CDR3 loop spans 14 amino acids.